What follows describes a single T cell receptor beta chain. Its antigen remains undetermined. Base-call qualities are not available, and no considerably larger clone is one nucleotide away. The immunoSEQ Assay, a bias-controlled multiplex PCR, was used to amplify TCRbeta CDR3 regions from genomic DNA. From the authors' description of their analysis: Nucleated cell counts per sample were estimated from amplification of reference gene primers within the assay. To quantify the absolute abundance of each unique TCRbeta CDR3 rearrangement, sequence reads were collapsed and filtered. For each sample, productive Simpson clonality was calculated as the square root of Simpson's diversity index across productive rearrangements. The immuneACCESS repertoire file appears here via TCRdb, limited to in-frame rearrangements. These files lack a portion of the clones; in checked studies, under half of the deficit traces to unresolved V genes, and the cause of the others is not known. V and J calls and clone size come straight from that table; D and trimming were deduced from the DNA. The sample has approximately 130,000 clones on record, over 75% of them singletons. Roughly 3.9% of the sample is taken by the ten largest.

This specimen comes from a study of blood T cell repertoires in COVID-19 (TCRdb year 2020). Notes on the research overall: The collaborator samples originated in the United States, Italy and Spain and spanned the acute and convalescent phases of COVID-19. A freely available public database, intended as a resource for researchers studying the immune response to SARS-CoV-2, is where the repertoires were released. The dataset comprised deeply sampled blood TCRbeta repertoires from subjects exposed to, actively infected with, or recovered from COVID-19. The samples were drawn from the first 160 participants of the ongoing ImmuneRACE study and from about 1,200 subjects provided by 6 global collaborators. HLA class I and class II types, where available, came from metadata supplied by the sample provider rather than from assay-based typing. A de-identified subject ID, COVID-19 status, age in years and sex were almost always included in the sample metadata. The prospective study material was composed of cDNA or gDNA derived from T cells, B-cell-depleted T cells, or PBMCs.

The research as a whole found: How much clinical and demographic metadata was included differed by source and by participant, and the metadata was provided uncurated.

The germline V and J ends show losses of 5 bases and 0 bases respectively, and no gene match explains 10 bases of the junction. CDR1 and CDR2 are drawn from the germline V gene (reference sequence): MNHEY, SMNVEV. Reading from cysteine to phenylalanine, the CDR3 counts 17 amino acids. The DNA shown is the 51-base CDR3, in frame from base 1. Whole blood was collected in K2EDTA tubes by collaborating institutions according to the institutions' own protocols. For TCRbeta analysis, collaborator samples were shipped as frozen whole blood, as isolated PBMCs, or as DNA extracted from either sample type. In this chain, TRBV27 is recombined with TRBJ1-2, with TRBD1 matching 9 junction bases. Sequencing was done on a sample of peripheral blood. The clonotype was recovered from a man aged 60-69 years with acute or convalescent COVID-19. The CDR3 sequence is CASSLDRGTGTNYGYTF. The DNA sequence reads TGTGCCAGCAGTCTAGACAGGGGGACAGGTACTAACTATGGCTACACCTTC.